This section outlines one T cell receptor beta chain sequence together with its context. Its antigen is undetermined. Germline V gene data show CDR1 as LGHDT and CDR2 as YNNKEL (reference sequence). Trimming took off 1 base at V and 3 bases at J, with 14 bases between the two ends. This CDR3 has 16 residues. This sample stems from a study of T cell responses to AZD1222 COVID-19 vaccine. Overall study findings and caveats: Females outnumbered males among donors, who were mostly white British; clonal diversity was possibly underestimated. Only a handful of AZD1222 recipients tested seropositive at baseline. Compared with day 0, the breadth and depth of the Spike-specific TCR repertoire rose significantly after two doses of AZD1222.

TCRdb's copy holds only in-frame clones and misses some; the assay was immunoSEQ multiplex PCR. This table holds over 100,000 clones, roughly 88% found once. This specimen consisted of peripheral blood, obtained on day 0 of AZD1222 vaccination. This receptor was obtained from an adult in good health. The chain has TRBV3-1 (or the pseudogene TRBV3-2) and TRBJ2-3; either TRBD1 or TRBD2 may fit D (5 bases each). CDR3 in DNA: TGTGCCAGCAGCCAAGGGCAGGGTTGGGGGACAGATACGCAGTATTTT. It is translated as CASSQGQGWGTDTQYF.